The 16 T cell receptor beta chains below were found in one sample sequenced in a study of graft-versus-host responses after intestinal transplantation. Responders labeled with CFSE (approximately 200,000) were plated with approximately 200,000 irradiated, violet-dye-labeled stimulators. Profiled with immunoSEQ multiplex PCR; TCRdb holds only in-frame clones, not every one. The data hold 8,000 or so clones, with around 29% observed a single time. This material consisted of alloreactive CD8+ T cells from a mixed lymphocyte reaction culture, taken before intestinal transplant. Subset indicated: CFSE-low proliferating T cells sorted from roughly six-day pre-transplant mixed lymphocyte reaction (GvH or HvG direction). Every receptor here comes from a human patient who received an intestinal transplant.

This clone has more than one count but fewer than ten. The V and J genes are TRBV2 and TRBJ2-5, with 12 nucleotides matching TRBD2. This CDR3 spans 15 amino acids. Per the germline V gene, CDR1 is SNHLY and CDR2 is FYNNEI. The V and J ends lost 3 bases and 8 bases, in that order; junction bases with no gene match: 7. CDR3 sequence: CASSERTSGANTQYF. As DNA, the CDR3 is TGTGCCAGCAGTGAGCGGACTAGCGGGGCTAACACCCAGTACTTC.

The CDR3 here is CASSAPGLVLGEQFF. The DNA for the CDR3 is TGTGCCAGCAGCGCTCCGGGACTAGTGTTAGGTGAGCAGTTCTTC. V and J are TRBV9 and TRBJ2-1, with TRBD2 matching 8 bases. Per germline, CDR1 SGDLS and CDR2 YYNGEE. With 3 bases clipped from V and 9 bases from J, the junction kept 11 bases outside the gene matches. CDR3 length equals 15 residues.

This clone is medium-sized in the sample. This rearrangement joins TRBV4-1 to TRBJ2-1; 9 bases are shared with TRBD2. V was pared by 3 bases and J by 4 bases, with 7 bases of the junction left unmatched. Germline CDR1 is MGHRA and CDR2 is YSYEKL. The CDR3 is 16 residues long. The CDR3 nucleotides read TGCGCCAGCAGCCATATAGCGGGAGTAGGTTACAATGAGCAGTTCTTC. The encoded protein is CASSHIAGVGYNEQFF.

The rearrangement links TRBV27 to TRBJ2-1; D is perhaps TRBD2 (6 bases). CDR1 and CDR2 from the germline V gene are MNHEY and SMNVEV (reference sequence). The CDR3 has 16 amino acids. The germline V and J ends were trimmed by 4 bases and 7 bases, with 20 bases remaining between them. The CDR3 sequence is CASSWAGGTFLNEQFF. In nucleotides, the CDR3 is TGTGCCAGCAGTTGGGCTGGCGGGACCTTCTTGAATGAGCAGTTCTTC.

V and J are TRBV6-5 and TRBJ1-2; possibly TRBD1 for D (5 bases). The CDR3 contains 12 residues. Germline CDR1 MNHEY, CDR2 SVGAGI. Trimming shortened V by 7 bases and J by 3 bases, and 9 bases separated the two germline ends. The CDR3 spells CASTTGYYGYTF. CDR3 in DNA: TGTGCCAGCACCACAGGATACTATGGCTACACCTTC.

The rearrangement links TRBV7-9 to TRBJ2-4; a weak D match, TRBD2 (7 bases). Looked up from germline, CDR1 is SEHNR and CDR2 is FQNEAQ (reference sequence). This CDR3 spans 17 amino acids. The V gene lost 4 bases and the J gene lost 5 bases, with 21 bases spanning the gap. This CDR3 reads CASSYEGGRGGENIQYF. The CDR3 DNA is TGTGCCAGCAGCTATGAGGGGGGCAGGGGAGGGGAAAACATTCAGTACTTC.

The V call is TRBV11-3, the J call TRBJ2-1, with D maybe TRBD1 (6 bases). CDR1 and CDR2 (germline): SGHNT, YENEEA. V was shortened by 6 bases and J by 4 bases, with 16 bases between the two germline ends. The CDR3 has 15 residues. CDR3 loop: CASRGTGSGYNEQFF. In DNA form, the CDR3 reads TGTGCCAGCAGGGGAACAGGGTCGGGATACAATGAGCAGTTCTTC.

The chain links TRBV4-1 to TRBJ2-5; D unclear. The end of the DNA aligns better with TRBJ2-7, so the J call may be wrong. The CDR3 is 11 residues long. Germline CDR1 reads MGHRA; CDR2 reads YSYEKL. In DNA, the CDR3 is TGCGCCAGCAGCAACTTCTACGAGCAGTACTTC. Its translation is CASSNFYEQYF.

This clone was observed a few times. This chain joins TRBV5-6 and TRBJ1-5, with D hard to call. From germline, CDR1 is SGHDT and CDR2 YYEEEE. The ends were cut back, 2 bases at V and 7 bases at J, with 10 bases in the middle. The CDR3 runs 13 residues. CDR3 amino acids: CASSFGLSQPQHF. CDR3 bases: TGTGCCAGCAGCTTTGGTTTGAGCCAGCCCCAGCATTTT.

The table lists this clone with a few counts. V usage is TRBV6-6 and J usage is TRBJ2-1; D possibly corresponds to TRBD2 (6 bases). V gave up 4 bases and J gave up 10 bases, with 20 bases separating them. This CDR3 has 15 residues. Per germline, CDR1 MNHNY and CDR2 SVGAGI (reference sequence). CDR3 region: CASSCILYGGWEQFF. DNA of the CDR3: TGTGCCAGCAGTTGCATCCTGTACGGGGGTTGGGAGCAGTTCTTC.

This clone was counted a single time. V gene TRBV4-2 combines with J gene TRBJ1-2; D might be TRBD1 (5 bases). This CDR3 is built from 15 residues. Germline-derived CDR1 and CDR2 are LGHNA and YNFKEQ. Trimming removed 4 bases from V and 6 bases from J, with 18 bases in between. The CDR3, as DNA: TGTGCCAGCAGCCCCATACAGGACCCCATCGATGGCTACACCTTC. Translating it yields CASSPIQDPIDGYTF.

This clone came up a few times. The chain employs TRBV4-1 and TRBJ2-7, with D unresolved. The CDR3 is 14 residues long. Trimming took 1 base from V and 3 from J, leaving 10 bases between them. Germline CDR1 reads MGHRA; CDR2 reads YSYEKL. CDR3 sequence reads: CASSQGSRNYEQYF. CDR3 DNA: TGCGCCAGCAGCCAAGGGAGTAGAAACTACGAGCAGTACTTC.

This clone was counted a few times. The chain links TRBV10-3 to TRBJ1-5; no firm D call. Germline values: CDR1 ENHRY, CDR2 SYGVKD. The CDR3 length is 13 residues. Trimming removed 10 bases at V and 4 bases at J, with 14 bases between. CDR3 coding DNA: TGTGCCACGAGGGCACGGGCGAATCAGCCCCAGCATTTT. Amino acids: CATRARANQPQHF.

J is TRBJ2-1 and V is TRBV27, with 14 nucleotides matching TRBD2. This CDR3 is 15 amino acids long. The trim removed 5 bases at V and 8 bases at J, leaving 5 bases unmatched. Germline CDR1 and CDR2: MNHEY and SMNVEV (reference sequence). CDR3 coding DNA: TGTGCCAGCAGTCCCGGGACTAGCGGGAGCGATGAGCAGTTCTTC. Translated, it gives CASSPGTSGSDEQFF.

The DNA of the CDR3 is TGCGCCAGCAGCCAAGATTTTAACTTACTAGTCGAATACGAGCAGTACTTC. It translates to CASSQDFNLLVEYEQYF. V and J are TRBV4-1 and TRBJ2-7; TRBD2 is a possible D gene (5 bases). This CDR3 contains 17 residues. Germline V gene sequence: CDR1 MGHRA, CDR2 YSYEKL. Trimming cost V 0 bases and J 4 bases, with 19 bases left between them.

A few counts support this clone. CDR3 residues: CTTPTSGVYEQYF. CDR3 sequence (DNA): TGCACCACCCCGACTAGCGGGGTCTACGAGCAGTACTTC. The V and J genes are TRBV1 and TRBJ2-7; the table's D call TRBD2 went unverified against the DNA. TRBV1 is a pseudogene. CDR3 size: 13 residues.